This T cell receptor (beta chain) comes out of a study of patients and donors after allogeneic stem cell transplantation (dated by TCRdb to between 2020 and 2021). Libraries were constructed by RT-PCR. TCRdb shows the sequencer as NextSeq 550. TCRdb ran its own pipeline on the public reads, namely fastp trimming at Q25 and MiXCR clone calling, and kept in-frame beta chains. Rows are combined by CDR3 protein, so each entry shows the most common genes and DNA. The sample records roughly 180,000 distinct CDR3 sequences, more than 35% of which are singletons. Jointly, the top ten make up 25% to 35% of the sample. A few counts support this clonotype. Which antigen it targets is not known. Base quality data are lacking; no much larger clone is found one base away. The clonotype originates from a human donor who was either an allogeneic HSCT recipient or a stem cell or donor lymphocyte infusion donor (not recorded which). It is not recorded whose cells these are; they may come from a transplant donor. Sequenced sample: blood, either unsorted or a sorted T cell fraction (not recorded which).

The CDR3 amino acid sequence is: CASNQLLAFF. The nucleotide sequence reads TGTGCCAGCAACCAGCTTTTAGCTTTCTTT. The chain couples TRBV12-3 or TRBV12-4 to TRBJ1-1; a confident D gene designation cannot be given. V is reduced by 7 bases and J by 10 bases, leaving a spacing of 10 bases between them. From its cysteine to its phenylalanine, the CDR3 spans 10 amino acids. CDR3 DNA is the only sequence kept; it has 30 bases, read in frame from the first base.